These 25 T cell receptor beta chains share one sample of origin, sequenced in a study of blood T cell repertoires in COVID-19. TCRdb's copy holds only in-frame clones and misses some; the assay was immunoSEQ multiplex PCR. The table lists under 200,000 clones, approximately 86% of them singletons. Sequences were obtained from PBMCs or T cells enriched from blood (not recorded which). The source is a woman between 35 and 50 years old in a cohort exposed to, infected with or recovered from COVID-19 (not recorded which).

V usage is TRBV7-9 and J usage is TRBJ2-7, with 11 positions matching TRBD2. CDR1 SEHNR and CDR2 FQNEAQ come from the germline V gene (reference sequence). J gave up 3 bases and V 5 bases, and 15 bases lay outside the gene matches. The CDR3 contains 18 residues. The CDR3 spells CASSTTGTSGFSVYEQYF. DNA of the CDR3: TGTGCCAGCAGCACCACCGGGACTAGCGGCTTTTCAGTCTACGAGCAGTACTTC.

In this sample, this clone turned up many times. This specimen includes other DNA sequences encoding the same CDR3. The chain combines TRBV27 with TRBJ1-1; 9 bases agree with TRBD1. Per germline, CDR1 MNHEY and CDR2 SMNVEV (reference sequence). This CDR3 is 15 amino acids long. Unmatched junction bases numbered 4, after V lost 5 bases and J lost 0 bases. CDR3 in amino acids: CASSPTGGLNTEAFF. CDR3 sequence (DNA): TGTGCCAGCAGTCCAACAGGGGGCCTGAACACTGAAGCTTTCTTT.

This chain connects TRBV6-5 to TRBJ2-7; TRBD1 might be the D (6 bases). The CDR3 loop spans 12 amino acids. CDR1 is MNHEY, CDR2 SVGAGI, per germline. V gave up 6 bases and J gave up 5 bases, with 11 bases separating them. DNA of the CDR3: TGTGCCAGCAGGACACAGGGAAACGAGCAGTACTTC. Its protein is CASRTQGNEQYF.

V and J are TRBV12-5 and TRBJ2-3, with 7 nucleotides matching TRBD2. The germline V gene encodes CDR1 LGHNT and CDR2 FRNRAP. Losses at the gene ends were 6 bases for V and 2 bases for J; bases not matched to a gene: 5. The CDR3 runs 14 residues. The CDR3 region is CASGPLANTDTQYF. Written as DNA, the CDR3 is TGTGCTAGTGGCCCACTAGCGAACACAGATACGCAGTATTTT.

The V call is TRBV9, the J call TRBJ1-3, with D maybe TRBD1 (6 bases). CDR1 is SGDLS and CDR2 is YYNGEE in the germline V gene. Trimming removed 4 bases at V and 0 bases at J, with 14 bases between. The CDR3 loop spans 16 amino acids. CDR3 nucleotides: TGTGCCAGCAGCCCAGGGGTTACCTTCTCTGGAAACACCATATATTTT. Its protein is CASSPGVTFSGNTIYF.

CDR3 sequence (DNA): TGCGCCAGCCGACAAGGGGCGGGAAAGGGAGAGCAGTACTTC. It codes for CASRQGAGKGEQYF. The gene calls are TRBV4-1 and TRBJ2-7; maybe TRBD2 (6 bases). Germline lookup yields CDR1 MGHRA and CDR2 YSYEKL. The CDR3 loop spans 14 amino acids. V lost 8 bases and J lost 7, with 21 bases in between.

J is TRBJ1-4 and V is TRBV18; possible D gene TRBD1, 6 bases. The V end was cut by 3 bases, the J end by 8 bases, with 16 bases between. This CDR3 spans 15 amino acids. Germline V gene data show CDR1 as KGHSH and CDR2 as LQKENI. The CDR3 sequence: CASSPPPTGREKLFF. The CDR3 DNA sequence: TGTGCCAGCTCACCCCCGCCCACAGGGAGAGAAAAACTGTTTTTT.

The genes are TRBV21-1 and TRBJ1-5; TRBD1 was called by the table and not checked on the DNA. TRBV21-1 is a listed pseudogene. The CDR3 contains 16 residues. The DNA of the CDR3 is TGTGCCAGCAGCAAGCCCAGGGTCTATAGCAATCAGCCCCAGCATTTT. This translates into CASSKPRVYSNQPQHF.

The J gene is TRBJ1-1, the V gene TRBV28; 7 bases are shared with TRBD1. The length of the CDR3 is 18 residues. J gave up 0 bases and V 2 bases, and 12 bases lay outside the gene matches. Germline CDR1 MDHEN, CDR2 SYDVKM. The CDR3 bases are TGTGCCAGCAGTTTACGGACTTATACAGGGGAAATGAACACTGAAGCTTTCTTT. Its translation: CASSLRTYTGEMNTEAFF.

This sequence joins TRBV5-5 and TRBJ1-1; TRBD1 matches 7 bases. V lost 3 bases, J lost 8 bases, and 4 bases stayed unmatched. The CDR3 contains 12 residues. Germline loops: CDR1 SGHKS, CDR2 YYEKEE (reference sequence). The CDR3: CASSSGTAEAFF. In nucleotides, the CDR3 is TGTGCCAGCAGCTCGGGGACAGCCGAAGCTTTCTTT.

The V call is TRBV27, the J call TRBJ1-1; no reliable D call. Trimming took 4 bases from V and 0 from J, leaving 6 bases between them. Per germline, CDR1 MNHEY and CDR2 SMNVEV (reference sequence). The CDR3 loop spans 13 amino acids. The CDR3 DNA reads TGTGCCAGCAGTTACGGGATGAACACTGAAGCTTTCTTT. Protein: CASSYGMNTEAFF.

The chain couples TRBV5-4 to TRBJ2-5; 9 bases match TRBD1. This CDR3 spans 15 amino acids. Germline CDR1 reads SGHNT; CDR2 reads YYREEE (reference sequence). V lost 3 bases to trimming and J lost 5 bases; unmatched junction nucleotides: 8. This chain's CDR3 is CASSYHRGHGETQYF. The DNA of the CDR3 is TGTGCCAGCAGCTACCACAGGGGGCACGGTGAGACCCAGTACTTC.

The chain combines TRBV28 with TRBJ1-5; the match to TRBD1 covers 7 bases. The germline V gene encodes CDR1 MDHEN and CDR2 SYDVKM. V shed 2 bases and J 3 bases; nucleotides not matched to a gene: 1. This CDR3 has 14 residues. The CDR3 protein is CASSLTGANQPQHF. In DNA, the CDR3 is TGTGCCAGCAGTTTAACAGGGGCCAATCAGCCCCAGCATTTT.

J is TRBJ2-5 and V is TRBV10-1, with a possible D match to TRBD1 (6 bases). This CDR3 is 12 amino acids long. V was shortened by 4 bases and J by 5 bases, with 8 bases between the two germline ends. Germline V lookup: CDR1 WNHNN, CDR2 SYGVQD (reference sequence). CDR3 in amino acids: CASSGDTETQYF. CDR3 nucleotide sequence: TGCGCCAGCAGTGGGGACACCGAGACCCAGTACTTC.

The J gene is TRBJ1-2, the V gene TRBV4-3; possibly TRBD1 for D (6 bases). The V gene's germline CDR1 is LGHNA and CDR2 YSLEER. The CDR3 is 14 residues long. V lost 0 bases, J lost 3 bases, and 8 bases lay in between. In DNA, the CDR3 is TGCGCCAGCAGCCAAGAGCACAGGGACTATGGCTACACCTTC. Translating gives CASSQEHRDYGYTF.

The rearrangement uses TRBV7-9 and TRBJ2-1; 14 nucleotides align to TRBD2. CDR1 is SEHNR and CDR2 is FQNEAQ in the germline V gene (reference sequence). V lost 1 base and J lost 0; bases outside the gene matches: 5. This CDR3 contains 19 residues. In DNA, the CDR3 is TGTGCCAGCAGCTTAGTTCGGACTAGCGGGGGGAGCTCCTACAATGAGCAGTTCTTC. Its translation is CASSLVRTSGGSSYNEQFF. The variable domain in full, completed from reference TRBV7-9 and TRBJ2-1, reads DTGVSQNPRHKITKRGQNVTFRCDPISEHNRLYWYRQTLGQGPEFLTYFQNEAQLEKSRLLSDRFSAERPKGSFSTLEIQRTEQGDSAMYLCASSLVRTSGGSSYNEQFFGPGTRLTVL.

The rearrangement joins TRBV27 to TRBJ2-2; no reliable D call. This CDR3 contains 14 residues. The V end lost 10 bases, the J end lost 3 bases, and 15 bases lay between the germline ends. The V gene's germline CDR1 is MNHEY and CDR2 SMNVEV (reference sequence). This CDR3 is CATRKGAYTGELFF. The CDR3 DNA follows: TGTGCCACCAGAAAAGGAGCATACACCGGGGAGCTGTTTTTT.

The chain has TRBV4-1 and TRBJ2-3; D call uncertain. This CDR3 spans 14 amino acids. The V gene lost 2 bases and the J gene lost 0 bases, with 6 bases spanning the gap. Germline-derived CDR1 and CDR2 are MGHRA and YSYEKL. The DNA of the CDR3 is TGCGCCAGCAGCCAATCCGGTAGCACAGATACGCAGTATTTT. This encodes CASSQSGSTDTQYF.

The chain combines TRBV19 with TRBJ1-1; 8 positions match TRBD1. The V gene's germline CDR1 is LNHDA and CDR2 SQIVND (reference sequence). V gave up 4 bases and J gave up 5 bases; unmatched junction bases: 18. The CDR3 consists of 18 residues. CDR3 DNA sequence: TGTGCCAGTAGTAAACAATACGGGGCGGGACAGGCGGTAACTGAAGCTTTCTTT. Protein sequence: CASSKQYGAGQAVTEAFF.

The chain combines TRBV6-5 with TRBJ1-1; 7 positions match TRBD1. Per the germline V gene, CDR1 is MNHEY and CDR2 is SVGAGI. V lost 6 bases to trimming and J lost 8 bases; unmatched junction nucleotides: 3. This CDR3 has 11 residues. The CDR3 loop is CASSWGQEAFF. CDR3 nucleotide sequence: TGTGCCAGCAGCTGGGGACAGGAAGCTTTCTTT.

This clone was detected only a few times. This chain links TRBV19 with TRBJ2-1; the match to TRBD1 covers 7 bases. V lost 3 bases to trimming and J lost 6 bases; unmatched junction nucleotides: 8. This CDR3 spans 15 amino acids. CDR1 and CDR2 from the germline V gene are LNHDA and SQIVND (reference sequence). The CDR3 loop is CASSILGGDVNEQFF. Written as DNA, the CDR3 is TGTGCCAGTAGTATTTTAGGGGGCGATGTCAATGAGCAGTTCTTC. The entire variable domain, with the rest obtained from reference TRBV19 and TRBJ2-1, is as follows: DGGITQSPKYLFRKEGQNVTLSCEQNLNHDAMYWYRQDPGQGLRLIYYSQIVNDFQKGDIAEGYSVSREKKESFPLTVTSAQKNPTAFYLCASSILGGDVNEQFFGPGTRLTVL.

This clone came up a few times. J is TRBJ2-7 and V is TRBV7-8; 7 bases agree with TRBD1. The CDR3 has 14 amino acids. Germline lookup yields CDR1 SGHVS and CDR2 FQNEAQ. Trimming removed 5 bases from V and 3 bases from J; junction bases left unmatched: 7. Here the CDR3 reads CASSAEGTDYEQYF. The CDR3 DNA reads as TGTGCCAGCAGCGCAGAAGGGACAGACTACGAGCAGTACTTC.

The table lists this clone with a count of one. This rearrangement joins TRBV7-9 to TRBJ2-2; D is possibly TRBD1 (5 bases). The germline V gene has CDR1 SEHNR and CDR2 FQNEAQ (reference sequence). V dropped 11 bases and J dropped 2 bases, with 15 bases sitting between them. The CDR3 has 14 residues. This CDR3 reads CAGQPDTNTGELFF. The CDR3 DNA is TGTGCCGGACAACCGGACACCAACACCGGGGAGCTGTTTTTT.

The rearrangement joins TRBV27 to TRBJ2-1; 8 bases agree with TRBD1. With V trimmed by 7 bases and J by 4 bases, 9 bases remained unmatched. CDR3 length equals 15 residues. Germline V gives CDR1 MNHEY, CDR2 SMNVEV (reference sequence). CDR3 amino acids: CASNGQGEDYNEQFF. The CDR3 bases are TGTGCCAGCAATGGACAGGGTGAGGATTACAATGAGCAGTTCTTC.

Notes on this clone: Other DNA sequences in this specimen translate into the identical CDR3. The V call is TRBV19, the J call TRBJ2-7; 9 bases are shared with TRBD1. V gave up 3 bases and J gave up 2 bases; unmatched junction bases: 2. CDR1 LNHDA and CDR2 SQIVND come from the germline V gene (reference sequence). The CDR3 is 14 amino acids. CDR3 sequence (DNA): TGTGCCAGTAGTATGGGGACAGGGACCTACGAGCAGTACTTC. This codes for CASSMGTGTYEQYF.